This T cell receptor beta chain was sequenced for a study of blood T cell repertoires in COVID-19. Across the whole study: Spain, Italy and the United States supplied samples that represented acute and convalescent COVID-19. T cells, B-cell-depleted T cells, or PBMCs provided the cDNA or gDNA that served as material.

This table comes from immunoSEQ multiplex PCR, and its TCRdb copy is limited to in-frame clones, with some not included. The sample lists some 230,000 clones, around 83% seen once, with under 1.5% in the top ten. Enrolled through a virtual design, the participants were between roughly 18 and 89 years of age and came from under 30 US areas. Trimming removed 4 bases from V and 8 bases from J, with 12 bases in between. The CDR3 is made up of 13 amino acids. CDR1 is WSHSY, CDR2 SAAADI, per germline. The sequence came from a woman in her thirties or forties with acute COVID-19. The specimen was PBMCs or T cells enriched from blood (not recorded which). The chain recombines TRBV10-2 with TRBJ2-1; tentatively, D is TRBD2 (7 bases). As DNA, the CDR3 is TGCGCCAGCAGTGCGGGGGGCGCTTATGAGCAGTTCTTC. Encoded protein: CASSAGGAYEQFF.